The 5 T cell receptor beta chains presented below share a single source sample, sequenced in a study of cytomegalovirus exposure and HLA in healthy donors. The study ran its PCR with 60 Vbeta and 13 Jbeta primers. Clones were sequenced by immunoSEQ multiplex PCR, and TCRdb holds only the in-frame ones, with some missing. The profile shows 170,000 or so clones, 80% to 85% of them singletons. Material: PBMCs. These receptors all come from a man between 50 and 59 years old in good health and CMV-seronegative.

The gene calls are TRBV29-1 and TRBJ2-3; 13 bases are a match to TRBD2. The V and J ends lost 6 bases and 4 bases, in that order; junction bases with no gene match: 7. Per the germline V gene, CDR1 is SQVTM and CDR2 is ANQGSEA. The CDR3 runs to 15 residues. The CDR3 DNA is TGCAGCGTCGCCAGACTAGCGGGAGGCGCAGATACGCAGTATTTT. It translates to CSVARLAGGADTQYF.

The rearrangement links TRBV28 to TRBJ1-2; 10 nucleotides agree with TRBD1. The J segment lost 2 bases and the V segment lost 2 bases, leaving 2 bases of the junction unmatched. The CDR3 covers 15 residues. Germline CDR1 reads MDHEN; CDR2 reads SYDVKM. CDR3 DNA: TGTGCCAGCAGTTTAGGGGACAGGGGAAACTATGGCTACACCTTC. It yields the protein CASSLGDRGNYGYTF.

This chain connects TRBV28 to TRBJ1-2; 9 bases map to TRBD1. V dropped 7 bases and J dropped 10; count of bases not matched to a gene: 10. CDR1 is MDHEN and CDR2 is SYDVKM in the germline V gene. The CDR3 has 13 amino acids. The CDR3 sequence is CASKPGQGIAYTF. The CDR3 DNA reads TGTGCCAGCAAACCGGGACAGGGAATTGCCTACACCTTC.

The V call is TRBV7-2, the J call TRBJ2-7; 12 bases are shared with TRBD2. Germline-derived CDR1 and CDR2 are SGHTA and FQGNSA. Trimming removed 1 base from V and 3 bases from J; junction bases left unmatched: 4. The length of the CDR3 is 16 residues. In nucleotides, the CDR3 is TGTGCCAGCAGCTTAGTAGGGACTAGCGGGTACTACGAGCAGTACTTC. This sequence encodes CASSLVGTSGYYEQYF.

In DNA, the CDR3 is TGCAGCATCGCCAGGGGAGAGGCTTTCTTT. It codes for CSIARGEAFF. The gene calls are TRBV29-1 and TRBJ1-1; D is perhaps TRBD1 (6 bases). This CDR3 has 10 amino acids. Between the trimmed V and J ends, which lost 8 bases and 11 bases, there was a span of 15 bases. The germline CDR1 and CDR2 sequences are SQVTM and ANQGSEA. The full variable domain, with the rest looked up from reference TRBV29-1 and TRBJ1-1, is SAVISQKPSRDICQRGTSLTIQCQVDSQVTMMFWYRQQPGQSLTLIATANQGSEATYESGFVIDKFPISRPNLTFSTLTVSNMSPEDSSIYLCSIARGEAFFGQGTRLTVV.